This TCR beta chain was captured by sequencing in a study of blood T cell repertoires in COVID-19 (dated by TCRdb to 2020 to 2022). Describing the broader study: The collaborator samples originated in the United States, Italy and Spain and spanned the acute and convalescent phases of COVID-19. The prospective study material was composed of cDNA or gDNA derived from T cells, B-cell-depleted T cells, or PBMCs. Subjects who had been exposed to COVID-19, were actively infected with it, or had recovered from it provided the deeply sampled blood TCRbeta repertoires that made up the dataset. A freely available public database, intended as a resource for researchers studying the immune response to SARS-CoV-2, is where the repertoires were released. The samples were drawn from the first 160 participants of the ongoing ImmuneRACE study and from 1,254 subjects provided by 6 global collaborators. Sample metadata almost always included a de-identified subject ID, COVID-19 status, age in years and sex. Where HLA class I and class II types were available, the types were taken from metadata supplied by the sample provider, not from assay-based typing.

The immunoSEQ Assay, a bias-controlled multiplex PCR, was used to amplify TCRbeta CDR3 regions from genomic DNA. In the source study's methods: Within the assay, amplification of reference gene primers was used to estimate how many nucleated cells each sample contained. Sequence reads were collapsed and filtered to measure the absolute abundance of every unique TCRbeta CDR3 rearrangement. For each sample, productive Simpson clonality was calculated as the square root of Simpson's diversity index across productive rearrangements. Imported from immuneACCESS, the table was reduced by TCRdb to in-frame sequences with V and J called. These copies leave out some clones; in studies compared against another copy, an unresolved V gene accounts for under half, and the cause of the remainder is not known. V, J and clone size reflect that table, while D and trimming were determined from the DNA. This sample gives around 100,000 clones in total; about 91% of them show up just once. Around 5% of the sample goes to the ten largest clones.

This clone was picked up one time. Its antigen specificity is not known. No much larger clone exists at a distance of one base, and base qualities are not known. CDR1 and CDR2 were assigned from the germline V gene (reference sequence) as SEHNR and FQNEAQ. V trim: 5 bases; J trim: 5 bases; unmatched bases: 10. The CDR3 runs 16 amino acids, cysteine and phenylalanine included. Only the CDR3 region is kept as DNA, spanning 48 bases read in frame from base 1. General conclusions and limits of the study: The amount of clinical and demographic metadata varied by source and participant and was provided uncurated.

Whole blood was collected in K2EDTA tubes by collaborating institutions according to the institutions' own protocols. Collaborator samples were shipped for TCRbeta analysis as frozen whole blood, isolated PBMCs, or DNA extracted from either sample type. The source material was peripheral blood. The sequence is built from TRBV7-9 and TRBJ2-1; the junction holds 9 bases that match TRBD2. This receptor was obtained from a human donor in a cohort sampled during active COVID-19. The nucleotide sequence reads as follows: TGTGCCAGCAGCCTTAGCGGGAGCGCTACCAACAATGAGCAGTTCTTC. This translates into CASSLSGSATNNEQFF.